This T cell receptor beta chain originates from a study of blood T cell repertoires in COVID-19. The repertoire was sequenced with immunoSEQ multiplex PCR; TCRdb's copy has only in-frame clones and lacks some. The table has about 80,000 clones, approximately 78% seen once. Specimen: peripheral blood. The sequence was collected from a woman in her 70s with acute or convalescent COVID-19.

As DNA, the CDR3 is TGTGCCAGCTCACCAGGCTTCGATAATTCACCCCTCCACTTT. Its translation is CASSPGFDNSPLHF. The rearrangement uses TRBV18 and TRBJ1-6; D is unclear. Trimming cost V 2 bases and J 5 bases, with 7 bases left between them. The CDR3 loop spans 14 amino acids. CDR1 is KGHSH, CDR2 LQKENI, per germline.